Presented here are 5 T cell receptor beta chains from one specimen sequenced in a study of shared clonotypes between healthy human individuals. The protocol was immunoSEQ multiplex PCR, while the TCRdb copy is restricted to in-frame clones and leaves out a portion. The data contain over a million clones, around 82% of them seen just once; the ten biggest clones take up around 0.47%. What was sequenced was memory CD4+ T cells from PBMCs. Indicated subset: CD45RA-negative fraction. These receptors all stem from a man between 18 and 35 years old in good health. Some clones in this sample may be carry-over from other donors' samples.

Only one count was recorded for this clone. The chain joins TRBV7-6 to TRBJ1-1; D might be TRBD1 (6 bases). The germline V gene encodes CDR1 SGHVS and CDR2 FNYEAQ. V lost 2 bases and J lost 1, with 14 bases in between. The CDR3 length is 16 residues. CDR3 region: CASSLRSGEGNTEAFF. The DNA of the CDR3 is TGTGCCAGCAGCTTAAGGTCAGGGGAGGGGAACACTGAAGCTTTCTTT.

This clone was detected only a few times. The CDR3 DNA is TGTGCCAGCAGTCACGGACTAGCGGGAGCCCTTAACTACGAGCAGTACTTC. As protein: CASSHGLAGALNYEQYF. The chain carries TRBV27 and TRBJ2-7; 13 nucleotides match TRBD2. CDR1 MNHEY and CDR2 SMNVEV come from the germline V gene (reference sequence). The CDR3 loop spans 17 amino acids. V shed 5 bases, J shed 3 bases, and the junction held 10 bases outside the gene matches.

The chain recombines TRBV5-1 with TRBJ2-5, with a tentative D call TRBD1 (6 bases). This CDR3 is built from 13 residues. From germline, CDR1 is SGHRS and CDR2 YFSETQ. V lost 1 base to trimming and J lost 7 bases, with 11 bases between them. CDR3 region: CASSLTGFRTQYF. DNA for the CDR3: TGCGCCAGCAGCTTGACAGGGTTTCGGACCCAGTACTTC.

CDR3 protein: CASRSPGGYTEAFF. In DNA, the CDR3 is TGTGCCAGCAGGTCTCCAGGGGGGTACACTGAAGCTTTCTTT. V and J are TRBV27 and TRBJ1-1; 7 bases agree with TRBD1. The ends lost 6 bases at V and 3 bases at J; junction bases unmatched: 7. This CDR3 region has 14 residues. Germline values: CDR1 MNHEY, CDR2 SMNVEV (reference sequence).

This chain links TRBV10-3 with TRBJ2-5; TRBD2 matches 13 bases. Losses at the gene ends were 8 bases for V and 5 bases for J; bases not matched to a gene: 11. The CDR3 length is 16 residues. Looked up from germline, CDR1 is ENHRY and CDR2 is SYGVKD. CDR3 region: CAIGGPGTSGMETQYF. CDR3 sequence (DNA): TGTGCCATCGGAGGACCCGGGACTAGCGGGATGGAGACCCAGTACTTC.